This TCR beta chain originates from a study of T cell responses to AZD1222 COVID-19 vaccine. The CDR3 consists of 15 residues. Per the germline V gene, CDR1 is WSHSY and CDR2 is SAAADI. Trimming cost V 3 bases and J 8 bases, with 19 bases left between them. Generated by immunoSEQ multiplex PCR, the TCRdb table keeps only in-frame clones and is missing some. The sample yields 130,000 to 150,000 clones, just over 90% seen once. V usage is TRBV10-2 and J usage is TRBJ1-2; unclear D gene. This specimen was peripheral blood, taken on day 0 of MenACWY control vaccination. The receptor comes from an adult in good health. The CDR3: CASSEGRATTGGYTF. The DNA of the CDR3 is TGCGCCAGCAGTGAAGGGCGCGCGACCACCGGGGGCTACACCTTC.